This T cell receptor beta chain was identified during a study of control samples from healthy donors and cancer patients. The protocol was immunoSEQ multiplex PCR, while the TCRdb copy is restricted to in-frame clones and leaves out a portion. Of some 140,000 clones in the sample, roughly 90% are singletons; the top ten hold about 11%. Trimming removed 5 bases from V and 2 bases from J; junction bases left unmatched: 8. CDR1 SQVTM and CDR2 ANQGSEA come from the germline V gene. The CDR3 runs to 14 residues. Material for sequencing was blood. V is TRBV29-1 and J is TRBJ1-1; 7 nucleotides align to TRBD1. The source is a man aged 25 to 40 in good health. As DNA, the CDR3 is TGCAGCGTTCTTAAAGGGGGCCGAAACACTGAAGCTTTCTTT. Its protein product is CSVLKGGRNTEAFF.